The 3 T cell receptor beta chains presented below share a single source sample, sequenced in a study of neurological immune-mediated disorders. TCRdb ran MiXCR on the 5' RACE reads and lists one entry per CDR3 protein. The data hold tens of thousands of distinct CDR3 sequences, with roughly 2.5% observed a single time. The sample was PBMCs. These TCRs come from a man over 45 with multiple sclerosis.

This clonotype is categorized as medium-sized. The chain carries TRBV7-9 and TRBJ2-7, with 7 bases aligning to TRBD1. The V and J ends lost 1 base and 4 bases, in that order; junction bases with no gene match: 4. The CDR3 runs to 14 residues. Germline V gives CDR1 SEHNR, CDR2 FQNEAQ (reference sequence). The CDR3 loop reads CASSLEGGGYEQYF. In nucleotides, the CDR3 is TGTGCCAGCAGCTTAGAAGGGGGCGGGTACGAGCAGTACTTC. Together with reference TRBV7-9 and TRBJ2-7, the CDR3 gives the full variable domain: DTGVSQNPRHKITKRGQNVTFRCDPISEHNRLYWYRQTLGQGPEFLTYFQNEAQLEKSRLLSDRFSAERPKGSFSTLEIQRTEQGDSAMYLCASSLEGGGYEQYFGPGTRLTVT.

This clonotype has ten or more counts. This chain uses TRBV7-2 with TRBJ2-5, with 15 bases fitting TRBD2. V gave up 4 bases and J gave up 4 bases; unmatched junction bases: 7. The germline gives CDR1 SGHTA, CDR2 FQGNSA. This CDR3 spans 17 amino acids. In nucleotides, the CDR3 is TGTGCCAGCAGCTACCTCCGGGGACTAGCGGGGGGAGAGACCCAGTACTTC. It codes for CASSYLRGLAGGETQYF.

This clonotype has more than one count but fewer than ten. This sequence may be a read error, since a much larger clone differs from it by one base. CDR3 amino acids: CASGKLGKNNEQFF. In DNA, the CDR3 is TGTGCCAGCGGGAAGTTGGGGAAGAACAATGAGCAGTTCTTC. The gene calls are TRBV6-5 and TRBJ2-1; D gene unclear. CDR1 and CDR2 (germline): MNHEY, SVGAGI. The CDR3 is 14 amino acids. The V end lost 8 bases, the J end lost 5 bases, and 16 bases lay between the germline ends.